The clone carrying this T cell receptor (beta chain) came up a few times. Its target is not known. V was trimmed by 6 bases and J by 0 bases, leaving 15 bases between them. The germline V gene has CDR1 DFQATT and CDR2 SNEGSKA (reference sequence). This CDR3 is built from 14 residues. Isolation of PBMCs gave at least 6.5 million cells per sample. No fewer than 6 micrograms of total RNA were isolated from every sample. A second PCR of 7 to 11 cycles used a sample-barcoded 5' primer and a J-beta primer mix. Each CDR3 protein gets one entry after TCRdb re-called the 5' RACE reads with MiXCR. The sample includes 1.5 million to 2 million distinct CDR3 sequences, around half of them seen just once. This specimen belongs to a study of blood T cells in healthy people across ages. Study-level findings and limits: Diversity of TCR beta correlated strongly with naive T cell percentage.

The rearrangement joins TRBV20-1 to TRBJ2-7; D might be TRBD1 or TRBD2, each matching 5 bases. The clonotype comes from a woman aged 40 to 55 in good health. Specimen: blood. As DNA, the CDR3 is TGCAGTGCCAAAGGGACGGGCTTCTCCTACGAGCAGTACTTC. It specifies CSAKGTGFSYEQYF.